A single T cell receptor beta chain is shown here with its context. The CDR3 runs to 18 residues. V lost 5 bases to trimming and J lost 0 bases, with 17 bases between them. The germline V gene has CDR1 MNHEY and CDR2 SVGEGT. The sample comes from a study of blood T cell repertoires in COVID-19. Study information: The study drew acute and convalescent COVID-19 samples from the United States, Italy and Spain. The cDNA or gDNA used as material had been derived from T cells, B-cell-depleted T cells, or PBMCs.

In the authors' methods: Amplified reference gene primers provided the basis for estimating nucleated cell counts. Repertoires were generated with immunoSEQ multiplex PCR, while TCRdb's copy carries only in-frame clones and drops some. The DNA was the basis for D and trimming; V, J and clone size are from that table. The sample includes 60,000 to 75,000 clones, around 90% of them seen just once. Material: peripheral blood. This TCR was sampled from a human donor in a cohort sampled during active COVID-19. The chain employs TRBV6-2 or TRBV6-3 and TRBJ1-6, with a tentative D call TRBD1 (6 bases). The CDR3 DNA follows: TGTGCCAGCAGTCCCAGTCCAGGACAGAGCTCCTATAATTCACCCCTCCACTTT. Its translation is CASSPSPGQSSYNSPLHF.